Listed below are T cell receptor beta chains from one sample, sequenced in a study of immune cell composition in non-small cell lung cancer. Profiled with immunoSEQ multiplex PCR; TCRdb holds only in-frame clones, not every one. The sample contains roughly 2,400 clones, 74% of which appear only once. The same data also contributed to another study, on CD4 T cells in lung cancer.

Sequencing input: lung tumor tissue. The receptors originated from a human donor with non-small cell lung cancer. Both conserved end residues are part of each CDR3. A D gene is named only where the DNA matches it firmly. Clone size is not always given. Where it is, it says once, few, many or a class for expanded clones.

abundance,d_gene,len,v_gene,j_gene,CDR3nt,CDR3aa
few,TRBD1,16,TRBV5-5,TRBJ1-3,TGTGCCAGCAGCTCGGGACAGGGATCGGCCGGAAACACCATATATTTT,CASSSGQGSAGNTIYF
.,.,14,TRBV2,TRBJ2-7,TGTGCCAGCAGGAACTCGGGGGTCTCCTACGAGCAGTACTTC,CASRNSGVSYEQYF
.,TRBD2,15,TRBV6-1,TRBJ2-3,TGTGCCAGCAGTGGACTAGCGGGAGGGCCAGATACGCAGTATTTT,CASSGLAGGPDTQYF
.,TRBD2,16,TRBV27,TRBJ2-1,TGTGCCAGCAGTCTACGACTAGCGGGAGGCCGGGGGGAGCAGTTCTTC,CASSLRLAGGRGEQFF
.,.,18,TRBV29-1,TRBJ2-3,TGCAGCGTTCAAGGGTTCACCGGGACACGGTTTTCGTTCGATACGCAGTATTTT,CSVQGFTGTRFSFDTQYF
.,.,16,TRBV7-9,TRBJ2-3,TGTGCCAGCAGCCCCCGGGATCCCCGAAACACAGATACGCAGTATTTT,CASSPRDPRNTDTQYF
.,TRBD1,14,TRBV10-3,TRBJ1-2,TGTGCCATCATCCGGGACAGGGGGCGAGATGGCTACACCTTC,CAIIRDRGRDGYTF
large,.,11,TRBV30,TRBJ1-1,TGTGCCTGGAGTGGTCTCGGGGAAGCTTTCTTT,CAWSGLGEAFF
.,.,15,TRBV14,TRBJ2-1,TGTGCCAGCAGCCAACAGGTGGGAGTGGGGAATGAGCAGTTCTTC,CASSQQVGVGNEQFF
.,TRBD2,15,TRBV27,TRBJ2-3,TGTGCCAGCAGCCCTCGGGGGGAGGGCCGAGATACGCAGTATTTT,CASSPRGEGRDTQYF
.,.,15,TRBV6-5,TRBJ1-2,TGTGCCAGCAGTTACTCGGCAGGGGCATCTCTGGGCTACACCTTC,CASSYSAGASLGYTF
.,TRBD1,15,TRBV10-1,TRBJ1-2,TGCGCCAGCAGTGACGGGACAGTTGACCCCTATGGCTACACCTTC,CASSDGTVDPYGYTF
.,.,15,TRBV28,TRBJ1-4,TGTGCCAGCAGTAAATGGGCAGCAACTAATGAAAAACTGTTTTTT,CASSKWAATNEKLFF
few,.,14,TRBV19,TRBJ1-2,TGTGCCAGTAAGGCAGGGAGGCCCGGAGGTGGCTACACCTTC,CASKAGRPGGGYTF
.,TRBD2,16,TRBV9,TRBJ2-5,TGTGCCAGCAGCATTGGGACTAGCGGGAGTCAAGAGACCCAGTACTTC,CASSIGTSGSQETQYF
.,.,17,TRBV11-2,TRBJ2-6,TGTGCCAGCAGCTTATTGCAGGGCAGCTCTGGGGCCAACGTCCTGACTTTC,CASSLLQGSSGANVLTF
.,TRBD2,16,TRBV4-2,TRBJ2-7,TGTGCCAGCAGCCAAGATGTAGCGGGAGCTTCCGGCGAGCAGTACTTC,CASSQDVAGASGEQYF
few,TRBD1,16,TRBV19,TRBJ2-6,TGTGCCAGTAGCCTCACAGGGGGCTCTGGGGCCAACGTCCTGACTTTC,CASSLTGGSGANVLTF
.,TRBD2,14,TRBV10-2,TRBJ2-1,TGCGCCAGCAGTGCAAGCGGGAGGGGGAATGAGCAGTTCTTC,CASSASGRGNEQFF
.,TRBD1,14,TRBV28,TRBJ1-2,TGTGCCAGCAGCGGACCGACAGGGAACTATGGCTACACCTTC,CASSGPTGNYGYTF
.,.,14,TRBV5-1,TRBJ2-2,TGCGCCAGCAGCTCGGGACAGAACACCGGGGAGCTGTTTTTT,CASSSGQNTGELFF
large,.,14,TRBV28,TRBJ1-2,TGTGCCAGCAGTTACAGGGACGCCCACTATGGCTACACCTTC,CASSYRDAHYGYTF
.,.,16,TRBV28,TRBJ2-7,TGTGCCAGCAGCTCCGGGGTCCCACCCCCCCCCTACGAGCAGTACTTC,CASSSGVPPPPYEQYF
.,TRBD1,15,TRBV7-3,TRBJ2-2,TGTGCCAGCAGCTTCGGAGACAGGGCGACCGGGGAGCTGTTTTTT,CASSFGDRATGELFF
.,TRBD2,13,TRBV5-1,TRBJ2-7,TGCGCCAGCACCTGGAGCGGGGTGGAGGAGCAGTACTTC,CASTWSGVEEQYF
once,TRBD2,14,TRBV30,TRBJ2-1,TGTGCCGGATCGACTAGCGGGATCTACAATGAGCAGTTCTTC,CAGSTSGIYNEQFF
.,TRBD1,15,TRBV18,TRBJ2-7,TGTGCCAGCTCACCCACAGGGGACCACCGCTACGAGCAGTACTTC,CASSPTGDHRYEQYF
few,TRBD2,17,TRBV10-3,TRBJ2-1,TGTGCCATCAGTGACGGTGGTAGCGGGAGGACCTACAATGAGCAGTTCTTC,CAISDGGSGRTYNEQFF
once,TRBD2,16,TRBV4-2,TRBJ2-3,TGTGCCAGCAGCACCCGGACTAGCGGGAGATCGGATACGCAGTATTTT,CASSTRTSGRSDTQYF
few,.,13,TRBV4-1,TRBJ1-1,TGCGCCAGCAGCCACCAGGGTGCCACTGAAGCTTTCTTT,CASSHQGATEAFF